This T cell receptor beta chain was captured in a study of human T cells and chemical hapten exposure. Study-level background: The patch tests put 0.01% DPC on the skin of the upper back and were read 6 days later.

Germline CDR1 reads DFQATT; CDR2 reads SNEGSKA (reference sequence). The CDR3 runs to 13 residues. The V end lost 3 bases, the J end lost 1 base, and 10 bases lay between the germline ends. The time point here: pre-sensitization, week 0. Treatment of the sample: therapeutic diphenylcyclopropenone sensitization with weekly scalp DPC. TCRdb re-analysed the RACE reads in MiXCR, keeping a single row per CDR3 protein. This table holds 200,000 to 300,000 distinct CDR3 sequences, more than 6.5% found once. The sample consisted of whole blood, taken in connection with sensitization to the hapten diphenylcyclopropenone (DPC). The source is a woman in her 40s with alopecia areata. Some clones in this sample may be carry-over from other donors' samples. The rearrangement links TRBV20-1 to TRBJ2-7; D is perhaps TRBD1 (5 bases). This chain's CDR3 is CSASQGLSYEQYF. The DNA of the CDR3 is TGCAGTGCTAGCCAGGGCCTATCCTACGAGCAGTACTTC.